The entry below describes one TCR beta chain. The sample comes from a study of cytomegalovirus exposure and HLA in healthy donors. Primers: 60 Vbeta forward and 13 Jbeta reverse. Only in-frame clones appear in the TCRdb table, and some are missing; sequencing was by immunoSEQ multiplex PCR. There are approximately 92,000 clones in the sample, with roughly 3% held by the top ten. V was clipped by 6 bases and J by 7 bases; unmatched bases: 5. CDR1 is LNHDA and CDR2 is SQIVND in the germline V gene (reference sequence). This CDR3 comprises 14 residues. The sequence was obtained from a woman younger than 45 in good health and CMV-seronegative. The sequenced sample consisted of PBMCs. V and J are TRBV19 and TRBJ1-4; TRBD1 matches 10 bases. CDR3 protein: CASSGTGVSEKLFF. The CDR3 coding sequence is TGTGCCAGTAGCGGGACAGGGGTTTCTGAAAAACTGTTTTTT.